Below are 8 T cell receptor beta chains sequenced from a single sample in a study of response to subunit inactivated influenza vaccine. TCRdb re-analysed the RT-PCR reads in MiXCR, keeping a single row per CDR3 protein. The data hold about 650,000 distinct CDR3 sequences, with about 15% observed a single time. The sample here was PBMCs from blood, taken 11 to 12 days after vaccination. These receptors all come from a man between 50 and 59 years old who received an inactivated influenza vaccine.

The rearrangement joins TRBV20-1 to TRBJ2-7; D possibly corresponds to TRBD1 (7 bases). The V and J ends lost 1 base and 4 bases respectively, with 14 bases between them. This CDR3 contains 14 residues. From germline, CDR1 is DFQATT and CDR2 SNEGSKA (reference sequence). DNA of the CDR3: TGCAGTGCTAGAGGCGACAGGGACTTATACGAGCAGTACTTC. This translates into CSARGDRDLYEQYF.

The chain uses TRBV29-1 and TRBJ2-2, with D possibly matching TRBD1 (6 bases). CDR1 is SQVTM, CDR2 ANQGSEA, per germline. This CDR3 comprises 14 residues. The V and J ends lost 1 base and 0 bases respectively, with 6 bases between them. The CDR3: CSVEGTANTGELFF. In DNA, the CDR3 is TGCAGCGTTGAAGGGACAGCGAACACCGGGGAGCTGTTTTTT.

The V gene is TRBV5-6, the J gene TRBJ1-6, with a tentative D call TRBD1 (6 bases). Trimming took 3 bases from V and 6 from J, leaving 13 bases between them. There are 15 residues in the CDR3. Per the germline V gene, CDR1 is SGHDT and CDR2 is YYEEEE. The CDR3 bases are TGTGCCAGCAGCTCTCCGGGACAAGTTAATTCACCCCTCCACTTT. This sequence encodes CASSSPGQVNSPLHF.

This clonotype has a handful of counts. The chain joins TRBV6-1 to TRBJ2-4; 8 nucleotides line up with TRBD1. Germline trimming cut 6 bases from V and 0 bases from J; bases unmatched to any gene: 1. The length of the CDR3 is 14 residues. Per germline, CDR1 MNHNS and CDR2 SASEGT. This chain's CDR3 is CASRTGEAKNIQYF. CDR3 DNA: TGTGCCAGCAGGACAGGGGAAGCCAAAAACATTCAGTACTTC.

The J gene is TRBJ2-1, the V gene TRBV18; the D is unclear. Per the germline V gene, CDR1 is KGHSH and CDR2 is LQKENI. Deletions cut 2 bases from V and 7 bases from J, with 12 bases between. The CDR3 is made up of 14 amino acids. Written as DNA, the CDR3 is TGTGCCAGCTCACCATCCGCTGGGATAAATGAGCAGTTCTTC. Protein sequence: CASSPSAGINEQFF.

This clonotype was counted ten times or more. The chain employs TRBV20-1 and TRBJ2-1; TRBD2 is a possible D gene (5 bases). CDR3 length: 16 amino acids. V was clipped by 0 bases and J by 4 bases, with 16 bases between them. Per germline, CDR1 DFQATT and CDR2 SNEGSKA (reference sequence). The CDR3 nucleotides read TGCAGTGCTAGAGAAGCGGAAGGATTACTTTACAATGAGCAGTTCTTC. Its protein product is CSAREAEGLLYNEQFF.

The V and J genes are TRBV2 and TRBJ1-1; TRBD1 is a possible D gene (6 bases). V lost 8 bases and J 4 bases, leaving 11 bases between the germline ends. The germline V gene has CDR1 SNHLY and CDR2 FYNNEI. The CDR3 is made up of 12 amino acids. CDR3 amino acids: CASDRRGTEAFF. In DNA form, the CDR3 reads TGTGCCAGCGACAGGCGGGGCACTGAAGCTTTCTTT.

This clonotype showed up just a few times. As DNA, the CDR3 is TGCGCCAGCAGCCAAGGAAACTCGAAGACCCAGTACTTC. This translates into CASSQGNSKTQYF. V and J are TRBV4-1 and TRBJ2-5; D ambiguous. The CDR3 length is 13 residues. Trimming removed 1 base from V and 6 bases from J, with 9 bases in between. Looked up from germline, CDR1 is MGHRA and CDR2 is YSYEKL.